Here is one T cell receptor (beta chain) with its context. Antigen unknown. The entry originates in a study of vaccination and CD4 T cells after COVID-19. About the study: Either a CEFX pool, an HIV-1 Nef pool, or no peptide was added to control cultures. The study, taken as a whole, reports: Post-vaccination reactive clonotypes (median roughly 36) did not differ significantly from post-infection (about 21).

An Oncomine TCR Beta short-read assay was used to sequence the DNA from cultured CD4+ T cells. The template was genomic DNA from cultured CD4+ T cells. TCRdb re-called the PCR reads with MiXCR, one entry per CDR3 protein. The sample shows 6,000 to 7,000 distinct CDR3 sequences, around a third of them seen only once. Indicated treatment: roughly ten-day PBMC culture with coronavirus spike peptide pools or control peptides (ViraFEST assay). These CD4+ T cells came from an unexposed donor, sampled before the COVID-19 pandemic (2011-2018). The CDR3 loop spans 14 amino acids. Germline V gives CDR1 MNHEY, CDR2 SMNVEV (reference sequence). V lost 6 bases to trimming and J lost 4 bases, with 15 bases between them.

The sequenced material came from CD4+ T cells from blood, cultured in vitro. The chain has TRBV27 and TRBJ1-2, with a tentative D call TRBD1 (5 bases). The TCR originated in a human donor in good health. The CDR3 nucleotides are TGTGCCAGCAGGCCGACAGCGCCGGGCTATGGCTACACCTTC. Residues: CASRPTAPGYGYTF.